The 7 T cell receptor beta chains in this list originate from one sample, sequenced in a study of low-dose radiotherapy and immunotherapy resistance in tumors. Both TCRalpha and TCRbeta chains were reverse transcribed with V-gene-specific primers. The PCR that amplified TCRs ran for roughly 20 cycles, relying on a constant-region primer and a V-primer adapter. A single record per CDR3 protein comes from TCRdb applying MiXCR to the reads. The sample holds about 16,000 distinct CDR3 sequences, 74% seen once. The receptors here all came from a human donor with advanced metastatic prostate, ovarian, gallbladder or colorectal cancer (not recorded which). This table probably holds off-target reads from a library built for another chain.

In its sample, this clonotype was seen a few times. V usage is TRBV24-1 and J usage is TRBJ2-1; TRBD1 aligns across 8 bases. Unmatched junction bases numbered 9, after V lost 4 bases and J lost 5 bases. CDR3 length: 16 residues. Germline loops: CDR1 KGHDR, CDR2 SFDVKD. Here the CDR3 DNA reads TGTGCCACCAGTGACCAGGACAGGGTCCTCCACAATGAGCAGTTCTTC. The encoded protein is CATSDQDRVLHNEQFF.

The chain is built from TRBV5-4 and TRBJ2-7; D is undetermined. Trimming took off 4 bases at V and 0 bases at J, with 11 bases between the two ends. Germline V lookup: CDR1 SGHNT, CDR2 YYREEE (reference sequence). The length of the CDR3 is 14 residues. CDR3: CASSPDPSSYEQYF. DNA of the CDR3: TGTGCCAGCAGCCCAGACCCGAGCTCCTACGAGCAGTACTTC.

CDR3 sequence: CASSPTGTSGRLETQYF. The CDR3 DNA is TGTGCCAGCAGCCCTACCGGGACTAGCGGGAGGCTGGAGACCCAGTACTTC. This rearrangement joins TRBV7-2 to TRBJ2-5; 15 bases align to TRBD2. With V trimmed by 5 bases and J by 5 bases, 9 bases remained unmatched. The CDR3 length is 17 residues. Looked up from germline, CDR1 is SGHTA and CDR2 is FQGNSA.

V is TRBV6-5 and J is TRBJ2-1, with D perhaps TRBD1 or TRBD2 (5 bases each). The CDR3 totals 11 residues. The ends were cut back, 5 bases at V and 9 bases at J, with 8 bases in the middle. Looked up from germline, CDR1 is MNHEY and CDR2 is SVGAGI. As DNA, the CDR3 is TGTGCCAGCAGTCCGGGACGTGAGCAGTTCTTC. Protein sequence: CASSPGREQFF.

The J gene is TRBJ2-3, the V gene TRBV7-2, with TRBD1 identical over 7 bases. Germline CDR1 is SGHTA and CDR2 is FQGNSA. The ends lost 0 bases at V and 2 bases at J; junction bases unmatched: 5. The CDR3 spans 16 residues. In DNA, the CDR3 is TGTGCCAGCAGCTTAGCGGGGACAGTAATCACAGATACGCAGTATTTT. It codes for CASSLAGTVITDTQYF. Filled out from reference TRBV7-2 and TRBJ2-3, the complete variable domain reads GAGVSQSPSNKVTEKGKDVELRCDPISGHTALYWYRQSLGQGLEFLIYFQGNSAPDKSGLPSDRFSAERTGGSVSTLTIQRTQQEDSAVYLCASSLAGTVITDTQYFGPGTRLTVL.

The V gene is TRBV19, the J gene TRBJ2-2; 11 bases agree with TRBD2. V gave up 1 base and J gave up 3 bases; unmatched junction bases: 4. CDR1 LNHDA and CDR2 SQIVND come from the germline V gene (reference sequence). The CDR3 consists of 17 residues. This CDR3 reads CASSIVAGGGDTGELFF. CDR3 DNA sequence: TGTGCCAGTAGTATAGTAGCGGGAGGGGGCGACACCGGGGAGCTGTTTTTT.

V usage is TRBV3-1 and J usage is TRBJ2-1, with D perhaps TRBD2 (5 bases). V was trimmed by 4 bases and J by 8 bases, leaving 15 bases between them. The CDR3 length is 14 residues. Looked up from germline, CDR1 is LGHDT and CDR2 is YNNKEL (reference sequence). This CDR3 is CASSLGLSSDEQFF. DNA for the CDR3: TGTGCCAGCAGCCTTGGACTGAGTTCCGATGAGCAGTTCTTC.